These T cell receptor beta chains were read from a single sample in a study of PD-1 blockade in classical Hodgkin lymphoma. Sequenced by immunoSEQ multiplex PCR; TCRdb stores in-frame clones only, minus some. This table has some 28,000 clones, 89% appearing once. The source material was CD4+ T cells from blood. The origin of the receptors is a human donor with classical Hodgkin lymphoma. The CDR3 runs from the conserved cysteine through the conserved F or W. A D gene is named only where the DNA matches it firmly. Not all rows give a size; the values are once, few, many and, for expanded clones, a class.

TRBJ2-5 | NA | TRBV7-2 | TRBD2 | TGTGCCAGCAGCTTAGGTGGGGCTAGCGGGAGAGAGACCCAGTACTTC | CASSLGGASGRETQYF
TRBJ2-2 | NA | TRBV11-2 | TRBD2 | TGTGCCAGCAGCTTAGTTCTAGCGGGAATCGGGGAGCTGTTTTTT | CASSLVLAGIGELFF
TRBJ2-3 | once | TRBV28 | NA | TGTGCCAGCAGTTTACGGGGGAGGGGGGTCACAGATACGCAGTATTTT | CASSLRGRGVTDTQYF
TRBJ2-5 | NA | TRBV5-1 | NA | TGCGCCAGCAGCTTGGAAGGGTTCTGGGAGACCCAGTACTTC | CASSLEGFWETQYF
TRBJ1-4 | NA | TRBV25-1 | TRBD1 | TGTGCCAGCGGCCCCGGGACAGGGGTCGAAAAACTGTTTTTT | CASGPGTGVEKLFF
TRBJ2-1 | NA | TRBV29-1 | NA | TGCAGCGGAAAACTTAGCTCCTACAATGAGCAGTTCTTC | CSGKLSSYNEQFF
TRBJ2-1 | NA | TRBV10-3 | NA | TGTGCCATCAGTGGTAGCGGAGACAATGAGCAGTTCTTC | CAISGSGDNEQFF
TRBJ2-1 | NA | TRBV6-4 | NA | TGTGCCAGCAGTGACGACTGGATTTGGAGCGGCTACAATGAGCAGTTCTTC | CASSDDWIWSGYNEQFF
TRBJ2-3 | NA | TRBV28 | NA | TGTGCCAGCCTCCCCGGGGTAGCGACAGATACGCAGTATTTT | CASLPGVATDTQYF
TRBJ2-7 | NA | TRBV4-3 | TRBD2 | TGCGCCAGCAGCCAAGAGCGGACTAGCGGGAGATACGAGCAGTACTTC | CASSQERTSGRYEQYF
TRBJ2-3 | NA | TRBV5-1 | TRBD2 | TGCGCCAGCAGCTTTAGTCTAGCGGGAGTTGATACGCAGTATTTT | CASSFSLAGVDTQYF
TRBJ2-5 | NA | TRBV7-6 | TRBD1 | TGTGCCAGCAGCTTAGGGGGGACAGGGGGTCGTGAGACCCAGTACTTC | CASSLGGTGGRETQYF
TRBJ1-2 | few | TRBV7-2 | TRBD1 | TGTGCCAGCAGTCGGCCCGGACAGGGTCTCCGTGGCTACACCTTC | CASSRPGQGLRGYTF
TRBJ1-5 | NA | TRBV4-2 | NA | TGTGCCAGCAGCCAGGCGGCGGGAGAGGGCAATCAGCCCCAGCATTTT | CASSQAAGEGNQPQHF
TRBJ2-1 | NA | TRBV5-1 | TRBD2 | TGCGCCAGCAGCTTTACAGCGGGAGGGCAGGGAGAGCAGTTCTTC | CASSFTAGGQGEQFF
TRBJ2-3 | NA | TRBV28 | NA | TGTGCCAGCAGTTTTGGCCAGGGAACTCCAGATACGCAGTATTTT | CASSFGQGTPDTQYF
TRBJ2-7 | NA | TRBV10-3 | NA | TGTGCCATCAGTGAATCTCACGTAGACGAGCAGTACTTC | CAISESHVDEQYF
TRBJ2-2 | few | TRBV6-5 | NA | TGTGCCAGCATCGCAGGGAACACCGGGGAGCTGTTTTTT | CASIAGNTGELFF
TRBJ2-1 | NA | TRBV5-8 | TRBD1 | TGTGCCAGCAGCGGACAGGGGTGGTACAATGAGCAGTTCTTC | CASSGQGWYNEQFF
TRBJ2-3 | NA | TRBV11-2 | NA | TGTGCCAGCAGCTTAGATCTAGACCCCGCACTCGATACGCAGTATTTT | CASSLDLDPALDTQYF
TRBJ2-1 | NA | TRBV25-1 | NA | TGTGCCAGCAGTGATGTAGGACTTGCGGGGAATGAGCAGTTCTTC | CASSDVGLAGNEQFF
TRBJ2-6 | once | TRBV28 | TRBD1 | TGTGCCAGCAGTCGCGGGACAGGAGCCAACGTCCTGACTTTC | CASSRGTGANVLTF
TRBJ1-4 | NA | TRBV7-2 | NA | TGTGCCAGCAGCTTTTACAGGGAGGACAATGAAAAACTGTTTTTT | CASSFYREDNEKLFF
TRBJ2-7 | NA | TRBV23-1 | TRBD1 | TGCGCCAGCAGTATCAAGGATGGACGGACAGGGCACCACTACGAGCAGTACTTC | CASSIKDGRTGHHYEQYF
TRBJ2-2 | few | TRBV19 | NA | TGTGCCAGTAGTACTGCAATAGCTGGCACCGGGGAGCTGTTTTTT | CASSTAIAGTGELFF
TRBJ2-2 | NA | TRBV10-3 | NA | TGTGCCATCAGTGAGGTACAGAGCACCGGGGAGCTGTTTTTT | CAISEVQSTGELFF
TRBJ1-3 | NA | TRBV5-1 | TRBD1 | TGCGCCAGCGGACAGGGAAGAACTGGAAACACCATATATTTT | CASGQGRTGNTIYF
TRBJ2-1 | NA | TRBV6-6 | TRBD2 | TGTGCCAGCAGTTACAATTTGGAGCGGGAGACTGAGCAGTTCTTC | CASSYNLERETEQFF